Each of the 25 T cell receptor beta chains below was sequenced from the same sample in a study of blood T cell repertoires in COVID-19. TCRdb's table, derived via immunoSEQ multiplex PCR, lists solely in-frame clones and lacks some. The data show around 200,000 clones, with around nine tenths seen just once and roughly 3.5% held by the top ten. The sequencing input was peripheral blood. All receptors derive from a man aged 65 to 79 with acute or convalescent COVID-19.

V is TRBV12-5 and J is TRBJ2-3, with D tentatively TRBD1 (5 bases). From germline, CDR1 is LGHNT and CDR2 FRNRAP. The CDR3 has 14 amino acids. Trimming took off 1 base at V and 2 bases at J, with 7 bases between the two ends. In nucleotides, the CDR3 is TGTGCTAGTGGTTTGGGACAGACCACAGATACGCAGTATTTT. This translates into CASGLGQTTDTQYF. The full variable domain, rest sourced from reference TRBV12-5 and TRBJ2-3, is DARVTQTPRHKVTEMGQEVTMRCQPILGHNTVFWYRQTMMQGLELLAYFRNRAPLDDSGMPKDRFSAEMPDATLATLKIQPSEPRDSAVYFCASGLGQTTDTQYFGPGTRLTVL.

V is TRBV20-1 and J is TRBJ2-7, with D maybe TRBD2 (6 bases). The CDR3 spans 11 residues. V gave up 7 bases and J gave up 4 bases, with 11 bases separating them. Germline loops: CDR1 DFQATT, CDR2 SNEGSKA (reference sequence). In DNA, the CDR3 is TGCAGTGTAACTAGCTTGTACGAGCAGTACTTC. As protein: CSVTSLYEQYF.

In DNA form, the CDR3 reads TGTGCCAGCAGCACCGGACAAGGTGGGACAGATACGCAGTATTTT. It translates to CASSTGQGGTDTQYF. V and J are TRBV5-4 and TRBJ2-3; possible D gene TRBD1, 5 bases. Germline V gene lookup returns CDR1 SGHNT and CDR2 YYREEE (reference sequence). The CDR3 totals 15 residues. V was trimmed by 4 bases and J by 3 bases, leaving 15 bases between them.

This chain connects TRBV11-2 to TRBJ1-3, with D uncertain. Germline CDR1 reads SGHAT; CDR2 reads FQNNGV. This CDR3 contains 16 residues. The germline V and J ends were trimmed by 8 bases and 0 bases, with 17 bases remaining between them. The CDR3 nucleotides are TGTGCCAGCTGCTCAGCCCGGGTCTGCTCTGGAAACACCATATATTTT. Residues: CASCSARVCSGNTIYF.

This chain joins TRBV5-6 and TRBJ2-7; 10 bases align to TRBD2. The CDR3 sequence is 14 residues long. In germline, CDR1 is SGHDT, CDR2 YYEEEE. J was trimmed by 3 bases and V by 3 bases; bases with no gene match: 3. DNA for the CDR3: TGTGCCAGCAGCTCTACTAGCGGGGTCTACGAGCAGTACTTC. This gives the protein CASSSTSGVYEQYF.

The chain links TRBV9 to TRBJ2-1; 12 bases are a match to TRBD2. V lost 3 bases and J lost 4; bases outside the gene matches: 11. CDR3 length equals 18 residues. Germline values: CDR1 SGDLS, CDR2 YYNGEE. The CDR3 reads CASSAPSTSGGSYNEQFF. The CDR3 nucleotides read TGTGCCAGCAGCGCGCCCTCCACTAGCGGGGGGTCTTACAATGAGCAGTTCTTC.

This chain joins TRBV28 and TRBJ1-5; D is undetermined. Germline CDR1 is MDHEN and CDR2 is SYDVKM. The CDR3 spans 13 residues. Trimming removed 11 bases at V and 4 bases at J, with 15 bases between. CDR3 coding DNA: TGTGCCGTTTGTGGCCAGACTAATCAGCCCCAGCATTTT. This codes for CAVCGQTNQPQHF.

The rearrangement joins TRBV29-1 to TRBJ1-1; 9 bases agree with TRBD1. Germline trimming cut 6 bases from V and 1 base from J; bases unmatched to any gene: 3. Germline CDR1 reads SQVTM; CDR2 reads ANQGSEA. The CDR3 is 13 amino acids. As DNA, the CDR3 is TGCAGCGTGAAACAGGGGGCGAACACTGAAGCTTTCTTT. This gives the protein CSVKQGANTEAFF.

The gene calls are TRBV6-5 and TRBJ1-5; tentatively, D is TRBD1 (5 bases). Trimming removed 6 bases at V and 1 base at J, with 13 bases between. CDR1 and CDR2 from the germline V gene are MNHEY and SVGAGI. The CDR3 runs to 15 residues. The CDR3 reads CASRLGASSNQPQHF. The CDR3 nucleotides are TGTGCCAGCAGATTAGGGGCTTCGAGCAATCAGCCCCAGCATTTT.

The chain recombines TRBV14 with TRBJ1-1; no clear D. CDR3 length equals 15 residues. V gave up 3 bases and J gave up 7 bases, with 18 bases separating them. Germline V lookup: CDR1 SGHDN, CDR2 FVKESK. CDR3 region: CASSHRDGDLGEAFF. CDR3 coding DNA: TGTGCCAGCAGCCACCGAGACGGGGATCTAGGTGAAGCTTTCTTT.

V is TRBV9 and J is TRBJ1-6, with D uncertain. From germline, CDR1 is SGDLS and CDR2 YYNGEE. The CDR3 has 13 residues. Trimming shortened V by 3 bases and J by 10 bases, and 11 bases separated the two germline ends. CDR3 sequence reads: CASSDSNYSPLHF. The CDR3 DNA sequence: TGTGCCAGCAGCGACAGCAATTACTCACCCCTCCACTTT.

The chain combines TRBV4-1 with TRBJ2-1, with 11 bases fitting TRBD2. CDR3 length: 18 amino acids. CDR1 MGHRA and CDR2 YSYEKL come from the germline V gene. V lost 0 bases and J lost 4; bases outside the gene matches: 8. CDR3 amino acids: CASSQELAGDPPYNEQFF. The CDR3 DNA is TGCGCCAGCAGCCAAGAACTAGCGGGAGACCCCCCTTACAATGAGCAGTTCTTC.

This chain links TRBV6-1 with TRBJ1-1; D remains unclear. The CDR3 runs 13 residues. Trimming stripped 3 bases from V and 6 bases from J, with 11 bases between. Germline-derived CDR1 and CDR2 are MNHNS and SASEGT. The CDR3 is CASSDVGVAEAFF. In DNA form, the CDR3 reads TGTGCCAGCAGTGACGTAGGAGTGGCTGAAGCTTTCTTT.

The chain uses TRBV18 and TRBJ1-5; D might be TRBD1 (6 bases). Trimming took off 6 bases at V and 3 bases at J, with 12 bases between the two ends. This CDR3 spans 14 amino acids. Germline V CDR1 and CDR2: KGHSH, LQKENI. The CDR3: CASSPRTDNQPQHF. The CDR3 coding sequence is TGTGCCAGCTCCCCCCGGACAGACAATCAGCCCCAGCATTTT.

With regard to this clone: The identical CDR3 is also encoded by other nucleotide sequences in the sample. The rearrangement uses TRBV19 and TRBJ1-5; TRBD1 matches at 8 bases. This CDR3 has 14 residues. Germline CDR1 LNHDA, CDR2 SQIVND (reference sequence). V lost 5 bases to trimming and J lost 4 bases; unmatched junction nucleotides: 4. In DNA form, the CDR3 reads TGTGCCAGTAGTCCTGGACAGGGTAATCAGCCCCAGCATTTT. Amino acids: CASSPGQGNQPQHF.

The chain uses TRBV28 and TRBJ1-1; D gene unclear. V was pared by 8 bases and J by 3 bases, with 10 bases between. Germline V gene lookup returns CDR1 MDHEN and CDR2 SYDVKM. This CDR3 has 12 amino acids. The DNA for the CDR3 is TGTGCCAGCGGTCCAGGATACACTGAAGCTTTCTTT. As protein: CASGPGYTEAFF.

The gene calls are TRBV18 and TRBJ1-1; D remains ambiguous. V lost 6 bases and J 0 bases, leaving 8 bases between the germline ends. CDR1 KGHSH and CDR2 LQKENI come from the germline V gene. The CDR3 consists of 13 residues. CDR3 coding DNA: TGTGCCAGCTCGGCCAGGATGAACACTGAAGCTTTCTTT. Amino acids: CASSARMNTEAFF.

This rearrangement joins TRBV5-4 to TRBJ2-5, with D perhaps matching TRBD1 (6 bases). With 9 bases removed from V and 3 bases from J, the gap between germline ends came to 18 bases. Germline CDR1 reads SGHNT; CDR2 reads YYREEE (reference sequence). The length of the CDR3 is 14 residues. In nucleotides, the CDR3 is TGTGCCACCGAATCTGGGACAAGAAAAGAGACCCAGTACTTC. Residues: CATESGTRKETQYF.

The chain combines TRBV7-2 with TRBJ2-5, with 7 bases identical to TRBD2. The V and J ends lost 5 bases and 3 bases, in that order; junction bases with no gene match: 3. Per germline, CDR1 SGHTA and CDR2 FQGNSA. CDR3 length: 13 amino acids. The CDR3 loop reads CASSRGLEETQYF. CDR3 coding DNA: TGTGCCAGCAGCAGAGGACTAGAAGAGACCCAGTACTTC.

The chain uses TRBV6-2 or TRBV6-3 and TRBJ2-2; D possibly corresponds to TRBD1 (6 bases). The CDR3 consists of 17 residues. Germline V lookup: CDR1 MNHEY, CDR2 SVGEGT. Trimming removed 2 bases from V and 2 bases from J, with 15 bases in between. This CDR3 is CASSYMGLGTNTGELFF. In nucleotides, the CDR3 is TGTGCCAGCAGTTACATGGGCCTCGGGACAAACACCGGGGAGCTGTTTTTT.

The chain combines TRBV11-3 with TRBJ1-3; D unresolved. The CDR3 consists of 15 residues. CDR1 and CDR2 (germline): SGHNT, YENEEA. Trimming pared 4 bases from V and 2 bases from J, leaving 12 bases between. The CDR3 region is CASSYLSGPGNTIYF. Written as DNA, the CDR3 is TGTGCCAGCAGCTACCTATCAGGCCCTGGAAACACCATATATTTT. The full variable domain, rest sourced from reference TRBV11-3 and TRBJ1-3, is EAGVVQSPRYKIIEKKQPVAFWCNPISGHNTLYWYLQNLGQGPELLIRYENEEAVDDSQLPKDRFSAERLKGVDSTLKIQPAELGDSAVYLCASSYLSGPGNTIYFGEGSWLTVV.

The chain employs TRBV29-1 and TRBJ2-3, with D possibly being TRBD1 or TRBD2 (6 bases each). The CDR3 is made up of 11 amino acids. The V end lost 7 bases, the J end lost 5 bases, and 10 bases lay between the germline ends. Per the germline V gene, CDR1 is SQVTM and CDR2 is ANQGSEA. The CDR3 is CSGGAGDTQYF. Written as DNA, the CDR3 is TGCAGCGGGGGGGCGGGAGATACGCAGTATTTT.

The gene calls are TRBV10-1 and TRBJ2-7, with 13 bases fitting TRBD2. V shed 8 bases and J 2 bases; nucleotides not matched to a gene: 12. This CDR3 region has 17 residues. Germline CDR1 is WNHNN and CDR2 is SYGVQD (reference sequence). CDR3: CASAGTSGTPLPYEQYF. Written as DNA, the CDR3 is TGCGCCAGCGCCGGGACTAGCGGGACTCCCCTCCCCTACGAGCAGTACTTC.

The chain couples TRBV6-5 to TRBJ2-7; 7 bases are shared with TRBD1. This CDR3 has 14 residues. CDR1 MNHEY and CDR2 SVGAGI come from the germline V gene. J was trimmed by 7 bases and V by 8 bases; bases with no gene match: 14. CDR3 amino acids: CASQGEWWSGEQYF. DNA of the CDR3: TGTGCCAGCCAGGGGGAGTGGTGGTCCGGGGAGCAGTACTTC.

The J gene is TRBJ1-2, the V gene TRBV7-3; D is unresolved. V was trimmed by 5 bases and J by 8 bases, leaving 18 bases between them. CDR3 length equals 14 residues. Germline values: CDR1 SGHTA, CDR2 FQGTGA. CDR3 bases: TGTGCCAGCAGCCCCTCGACTCAATCATCGGGCTACACCTTC. It specifies CASSPSTQSSGYTF. Together with reference TRBV7-3 and TRBJ1-2, the CDR3 gives the full variable domain: GAGVSQTPSNKVTEKGKYVELRCDPISGHTALYWYRQSLGQGPEFLIYFQGTGAADDSGLPNDRFFAVRPEGSVSTLKIQRTERGDSAVYLCASSPSTQSSGYTFGSGTRLTVV.